This T cell receptor beta chain emerged from a study of blood T cell repertoires in COVID-19. Looking at the study overall: PBMCs, B-cell-depleted T cells, or T cells were the source of the cDNA or gDNA that made up the material.

The assay was immunoSEQ multiplex PCR, and TCRdb's table has in-frame clones only and misses some. The data contain 90,000 to 110,000 clones, just under 90% of them seen just once; the ten biggest clones take up 1.1%. This TCR was sampled from a human donor in a cohort sampled during active COVID-19. Material: peripheral blood.

CDR3 bases: TGTGCCAGCAGCCAACGCCTAGCGGGAGGCGGGGAGCTGTTTTTT. This sequence encodes CASSQRLAGGGELFF. The V and J genes are TRBV2 and TRBJ2-2; TRBD2 matches at 11 bases. The CDR3 sequence is 15 residues long. V was pared by 6 bases and J by 7 bases, with 7 bases of the junction left unmatched. Germline assignment: CDR1 SNHLY and CDR2 FYNNEI.